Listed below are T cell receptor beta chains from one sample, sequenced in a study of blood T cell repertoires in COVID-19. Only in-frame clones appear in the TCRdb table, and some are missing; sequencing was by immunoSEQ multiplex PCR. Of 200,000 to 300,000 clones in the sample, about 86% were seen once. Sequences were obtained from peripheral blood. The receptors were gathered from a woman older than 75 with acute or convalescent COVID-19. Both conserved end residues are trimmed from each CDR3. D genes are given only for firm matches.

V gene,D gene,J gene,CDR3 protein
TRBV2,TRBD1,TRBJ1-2,ASTGQAPNYGYT
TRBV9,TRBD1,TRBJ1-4,ASSKTGTEKLF
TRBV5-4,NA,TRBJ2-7,ASSTQGTYEQY
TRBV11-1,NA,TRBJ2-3,ASSFTWLTDTQY
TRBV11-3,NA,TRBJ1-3,ASSLDPDIRSPLNTIY
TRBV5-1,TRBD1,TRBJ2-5,ASSLETGGGETQY
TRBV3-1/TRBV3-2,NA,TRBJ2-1,ASSQATGYNEQF
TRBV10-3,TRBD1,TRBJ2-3,AIQGAADTQY
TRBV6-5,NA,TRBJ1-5,ASSWSDTSNQPQH
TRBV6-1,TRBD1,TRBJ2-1,ASSEWTGNSYNEQF
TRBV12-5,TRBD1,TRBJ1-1,ASGLERTQGARGTEAF
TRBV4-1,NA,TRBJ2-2,ASSLRQGGGVSSGRGELF
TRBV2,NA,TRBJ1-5,ASSPGSLGDQPQH